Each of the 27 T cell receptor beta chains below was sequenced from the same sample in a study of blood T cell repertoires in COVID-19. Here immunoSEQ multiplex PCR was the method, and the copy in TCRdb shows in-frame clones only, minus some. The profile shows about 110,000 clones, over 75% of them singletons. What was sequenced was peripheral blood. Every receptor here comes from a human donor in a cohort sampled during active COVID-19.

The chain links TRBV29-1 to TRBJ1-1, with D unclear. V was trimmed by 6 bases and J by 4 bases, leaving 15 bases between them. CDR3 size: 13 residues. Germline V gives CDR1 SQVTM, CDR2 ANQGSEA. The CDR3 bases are TGCAGCGTCCTAGGCCCCGGAGGCACTGAAGCTTTCTTT. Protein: CSVLGPGGTEAFF. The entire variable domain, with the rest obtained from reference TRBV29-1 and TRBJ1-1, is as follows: SAVISQKPSRDICQRGTSLTIQCQVDSQVTMMFWYRQQPGQSLTLIATANQGSEATYESGFVIDKFPISRPNLTFSTLTVSNMSPEDSSIYLCSVLGPGGTEAFFGQGTRLTVV.

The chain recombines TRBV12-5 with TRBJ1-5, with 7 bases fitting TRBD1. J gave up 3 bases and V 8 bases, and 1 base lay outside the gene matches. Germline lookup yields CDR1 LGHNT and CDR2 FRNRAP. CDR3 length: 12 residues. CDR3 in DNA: TGTGCTAGTAGGGGGCTCAATCAGCCCCAGCATTTT. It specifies CASRGLNQPQHF.

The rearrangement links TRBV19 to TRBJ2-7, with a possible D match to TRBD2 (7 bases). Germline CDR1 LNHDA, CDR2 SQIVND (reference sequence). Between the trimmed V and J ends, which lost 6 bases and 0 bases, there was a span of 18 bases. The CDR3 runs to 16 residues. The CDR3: CASSHRGGGNSYEQYF. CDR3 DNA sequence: TGTGCCAGTAGCCACCGAGGGGGGGGGAACTCCTACGAGCAGTACTTC.

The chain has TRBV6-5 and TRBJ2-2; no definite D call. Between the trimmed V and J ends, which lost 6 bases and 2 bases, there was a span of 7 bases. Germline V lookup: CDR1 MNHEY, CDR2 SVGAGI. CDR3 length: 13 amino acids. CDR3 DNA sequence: TGTGCCAGCAGCGATGGCAACACCGGGGAGCTGTTTTTT. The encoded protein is CASSDGNTGELFF.

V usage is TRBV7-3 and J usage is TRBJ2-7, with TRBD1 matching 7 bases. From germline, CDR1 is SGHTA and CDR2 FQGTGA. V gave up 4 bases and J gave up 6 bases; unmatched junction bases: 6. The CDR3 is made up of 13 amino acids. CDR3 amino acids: CASSSRQGSEQYF. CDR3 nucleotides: TGTGCCAGCAGCTCTAGACAGGGCTCCGAGCAGTACTTC. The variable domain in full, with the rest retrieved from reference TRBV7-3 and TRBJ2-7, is GAGVSQTPSNKVTEKGKYVELRCDPISGHTALYWYRQSLGQGPEFLIYFQGTGAADDSGLPNDRFFAVRPEGSVSTLKIQRTERGDSAVYLCASSSRQGSEQYFGPGTRLTVT.

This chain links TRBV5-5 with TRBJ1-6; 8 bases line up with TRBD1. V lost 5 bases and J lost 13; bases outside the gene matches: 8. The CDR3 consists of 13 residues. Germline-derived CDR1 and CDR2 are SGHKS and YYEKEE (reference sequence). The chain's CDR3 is CASRPDREGPLHF. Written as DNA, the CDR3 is TGTGCCAGCAGACCGGACAGGGAAGGCCCCCTCCACTTT.

The CDR3 DNA follows: TGTGCCAGCAGTTCCCCTAGCGGGGGGGCCGGTGAGACCCAGTACTTC. Its translation: CASSSPSGGAGETQYF. The chain uses TRBV6-6 and TRBJ2-5, with 12 nucleotides matching TRBD2. J lost 5 bases, V lost 4 bases, and 8 bases had no gene match. Germline V gene lookup returns CDR1 MNHNY and CDR2 SVGAGI (reference sequence). This CDR3 region has 16 residues.

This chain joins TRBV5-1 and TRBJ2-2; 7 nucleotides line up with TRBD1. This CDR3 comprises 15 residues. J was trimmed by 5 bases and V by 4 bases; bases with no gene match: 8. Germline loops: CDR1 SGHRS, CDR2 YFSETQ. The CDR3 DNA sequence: TGCGCCAGCAGCCTCCGACAGGGTAAAACCGGGGAGCTGTTTTTT. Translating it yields CASSLRQGKTGELFF.

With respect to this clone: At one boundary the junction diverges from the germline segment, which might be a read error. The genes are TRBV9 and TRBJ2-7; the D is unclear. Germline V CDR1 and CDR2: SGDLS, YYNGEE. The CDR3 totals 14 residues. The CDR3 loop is CASSVAPVSHEQYF. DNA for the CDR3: TGTGCCAGCAGCGTAGCTCCAGTCTCCCACGAGCAGTACTTC.

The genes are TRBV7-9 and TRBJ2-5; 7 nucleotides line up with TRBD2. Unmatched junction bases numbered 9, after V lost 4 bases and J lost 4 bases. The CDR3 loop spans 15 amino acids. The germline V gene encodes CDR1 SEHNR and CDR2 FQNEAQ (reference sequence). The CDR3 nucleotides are TGTGCCAGCAGCTCATCCGTTGGGGGGGGAGAGACCCAGTACTTC. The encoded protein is CASSSSVGGGETQYF.

CDR3 in amino acids: CASGNRAGGINEQFF. As DNA, the CDR3 is TGTGCCAGTGGAAACAGAGCGGGAGGGATAAATGAGCAGTTCTTC. The chain is built from TRBV19 and TRBJ2-1, with 10 nucleotides matching TRBD2. Germline V CDR1 and CDR2: LNHDA, SQIVND (reference sequence). J was trimmed by 7 bases and V by 8 bases; bases with no gene match: 11. The CDR3 is made up of 15 amino acids.

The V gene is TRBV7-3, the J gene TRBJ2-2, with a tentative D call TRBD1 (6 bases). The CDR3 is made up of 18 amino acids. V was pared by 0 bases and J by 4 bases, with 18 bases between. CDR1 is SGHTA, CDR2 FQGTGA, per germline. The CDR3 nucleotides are TGTGCCAGCAGCTTAACGCGGGTGACAGGTGGTGGCACCGGGGAGCTGTTTTTT. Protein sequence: CASSLTRVTGGGTGELFF.

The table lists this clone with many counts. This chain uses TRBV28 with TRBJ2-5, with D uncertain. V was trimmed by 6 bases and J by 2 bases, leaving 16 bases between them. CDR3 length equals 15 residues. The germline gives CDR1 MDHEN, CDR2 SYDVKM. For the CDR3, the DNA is TGTGCCAGCAGCCCTCTAGATGATGGACAAGAGACCCAGTACTTC. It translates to CASSPLDDGQETQYF.

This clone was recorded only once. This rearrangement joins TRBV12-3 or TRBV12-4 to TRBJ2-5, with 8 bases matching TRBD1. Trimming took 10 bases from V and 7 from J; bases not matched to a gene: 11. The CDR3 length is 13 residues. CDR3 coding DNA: TGTGCCACGGGACAGGATAAGGGAGGGACCCAGTACTTC. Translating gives CATGQDKGGTQYF.

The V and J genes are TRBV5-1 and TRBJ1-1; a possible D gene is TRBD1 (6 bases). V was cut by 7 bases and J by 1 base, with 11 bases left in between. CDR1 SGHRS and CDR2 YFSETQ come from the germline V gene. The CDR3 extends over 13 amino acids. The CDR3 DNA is TGCGCCAGCGGCGAGACAGGGAACACTGAAGCTTTCTTT. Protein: CASGETGNTEAFF.

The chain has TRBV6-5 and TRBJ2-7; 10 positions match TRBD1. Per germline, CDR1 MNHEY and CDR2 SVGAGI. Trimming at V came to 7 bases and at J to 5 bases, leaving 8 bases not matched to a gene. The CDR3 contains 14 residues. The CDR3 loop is CASIPGQGTHEQYF. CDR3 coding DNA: TGTGCCAGCATTCCGGGACAGGGGACCCACGAGCAGTACTTC.

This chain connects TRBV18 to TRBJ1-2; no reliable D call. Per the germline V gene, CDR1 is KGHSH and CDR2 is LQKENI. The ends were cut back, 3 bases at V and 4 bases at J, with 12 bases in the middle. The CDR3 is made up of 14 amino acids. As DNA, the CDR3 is TGTGCCAGCTCACCCTCACGGGAGTCCTATGGCTACACCTTC. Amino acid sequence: CASSPSRESYGYTF.

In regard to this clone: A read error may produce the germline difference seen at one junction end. The CDR3 DNA sequence: TGTGCCACCAGTGGGGCCAACGGCAATCAGCCCCAGCATTTT. Its protein is CATSGANGNQPQHF. The chain has TRBV2 and TRBJ1-5; a possible D gene is TRBD1 (5 bases). This CDR3 contains 14 residues. In germline, CDR1 is SNHLY, CDR2 FYNNEI.

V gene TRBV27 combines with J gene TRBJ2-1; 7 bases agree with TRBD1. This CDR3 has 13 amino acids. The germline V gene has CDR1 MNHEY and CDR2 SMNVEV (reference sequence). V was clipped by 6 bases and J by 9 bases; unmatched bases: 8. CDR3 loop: CASSPTGAVEQFF. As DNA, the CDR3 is TGTGCCAGCAGCCCTACAGGGGCTGTTGAGCAGTTCTTC.

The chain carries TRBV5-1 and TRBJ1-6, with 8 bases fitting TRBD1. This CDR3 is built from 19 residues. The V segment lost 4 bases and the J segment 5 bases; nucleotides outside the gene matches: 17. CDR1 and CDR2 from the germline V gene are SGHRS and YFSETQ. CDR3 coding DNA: TGCGCCAGCAGCGTCAACGCCCGACAGGGGATTTTCGATAATTCACCCCTCCACTTT. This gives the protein CASSVNARQGIFDNSPLHF.

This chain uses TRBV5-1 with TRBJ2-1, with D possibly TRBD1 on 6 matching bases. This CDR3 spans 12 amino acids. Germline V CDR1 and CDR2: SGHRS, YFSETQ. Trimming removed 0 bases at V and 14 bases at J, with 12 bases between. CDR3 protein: CASSLERGHEFF. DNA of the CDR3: TGCGCCAGCAGCTTGGAGAGGGGACACGAGTTCTTC.

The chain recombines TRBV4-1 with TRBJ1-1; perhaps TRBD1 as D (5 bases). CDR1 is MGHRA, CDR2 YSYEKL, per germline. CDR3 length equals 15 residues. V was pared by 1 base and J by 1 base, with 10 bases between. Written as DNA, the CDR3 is TGCGCCAGCAGCCAAGTTGGGGGGGGGAACACTGAAGCTTTCTTT. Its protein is CASSQVGGGNTEAFF.

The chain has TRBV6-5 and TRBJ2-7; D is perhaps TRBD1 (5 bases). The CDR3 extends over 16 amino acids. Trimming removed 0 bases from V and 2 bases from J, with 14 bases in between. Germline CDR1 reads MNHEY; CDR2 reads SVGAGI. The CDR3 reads CASSYSIGARTYEQYF. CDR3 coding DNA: TGTGCCAGCAGTTACTCGATTGGGGCCAGAACCTACGAGCAGTACTTC.

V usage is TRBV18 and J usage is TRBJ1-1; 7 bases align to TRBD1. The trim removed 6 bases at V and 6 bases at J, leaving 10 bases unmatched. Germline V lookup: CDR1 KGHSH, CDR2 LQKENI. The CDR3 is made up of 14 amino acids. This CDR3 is CASSPRQGVAEAFF. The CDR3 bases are TGTGCCAGCTCCCCCAGACAGGGTGTCGCTGAAGCTTTCTTT.

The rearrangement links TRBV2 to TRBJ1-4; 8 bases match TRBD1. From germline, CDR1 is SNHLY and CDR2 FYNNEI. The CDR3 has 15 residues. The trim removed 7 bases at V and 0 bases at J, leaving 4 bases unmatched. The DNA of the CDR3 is TGTGCCAGCACAGGGGGCCTTGCAACTAATGAAAAACTGTTTTTT. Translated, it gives CASTGGLATNEKLFF.

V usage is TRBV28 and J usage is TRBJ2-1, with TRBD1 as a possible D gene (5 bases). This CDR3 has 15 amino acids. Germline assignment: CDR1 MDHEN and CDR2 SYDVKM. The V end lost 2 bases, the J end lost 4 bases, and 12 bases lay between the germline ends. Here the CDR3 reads CASSLPPAGYNEQFF. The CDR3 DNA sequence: TGTGCCAGCAGTTTACCCCCTGCAGGGTACAATGAGCAGTTCTTC.

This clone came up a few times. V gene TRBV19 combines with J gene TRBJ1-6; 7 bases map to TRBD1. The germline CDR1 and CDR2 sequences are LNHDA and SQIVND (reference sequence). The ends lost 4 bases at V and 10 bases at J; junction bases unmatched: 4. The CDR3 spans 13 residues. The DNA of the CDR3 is TGTGCCAGTAGTACAGACAGGGAATCACCCCTCCACTTT. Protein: CASSTDRESPLHF.